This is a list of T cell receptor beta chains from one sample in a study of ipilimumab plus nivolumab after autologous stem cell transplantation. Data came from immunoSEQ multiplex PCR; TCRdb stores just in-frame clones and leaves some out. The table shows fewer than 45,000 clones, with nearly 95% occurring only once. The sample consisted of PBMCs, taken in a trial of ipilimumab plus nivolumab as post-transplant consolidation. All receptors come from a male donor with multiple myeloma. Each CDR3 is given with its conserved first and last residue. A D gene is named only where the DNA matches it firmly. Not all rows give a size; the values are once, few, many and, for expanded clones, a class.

CASSSRSLGEQYF	TGCGCCAGCAGCTCACGAAGCCTTGGCGAGCAGTACTTC	-	TRBV5-1	-	TRBJ2-7
CASSSLDRGRADTQYF	TGTGCCAGCAGCTCGCTAGACAGGGGGCGAGCAGATACGCAGTATTTT	TRBD1	TRBV5-4	-	TRBJ2-3
CASSPLATTQETQYF	TGTGCCAGCAGCCCTCTAGCGACTACCCAAGAGACCCAGTACTTC	-	TRBV7-6	few	TRBJ2-5
CATSPSGHLRNEQFF	TGTGCCACCAGCCCGAGTGGTCACCTACGCAATGAGCAGTTCTTC	-	TRBV15	-	TRBJ2-1
CASSPQGYEQYF	TGTGCCAGCAGCCCACAGGGTTACGAGCAGTACTTC	-	TRBV14	-	TRBJ2-7
CASSLGGLVYNEQFF	TGCGCCAGCAGCTTGGGGGGACTAGTCTACAATGAGCAGTTCTTC	TRBD2	TRBV5-1	-	TRBJ2-1
CASSVLSGRDTDTQYF	TGTGCCAGCAGCGTACTAAGCGGGAGGGACACAGATACGCAGTATTTT	TRBD2	TRBV9	-	TRBJ2-3
CASSPSGIGGELFF	TGTGCCAGCAGTCCTAGCGGGATTGGCGGGGAGCTGTTTTTT	TRBD2	TRBV27	-	TRBJ2-2
CASSVGTGWTSYEQYF	TGTGCCAGCAGCGTAGGTACGGGCTGGACCTCCTACGAGCAGTACTTC	-	TRBV9	-	TRBJ2-7
CASSSRTGGAGNTIYF	TGTGCCAGCAGCTCAAGGACAGGGGGCGCTGGAAACACCATATATTTT	TRBD1	TRBV5-6	-	TRBJ1-3
CASTAGNTGELFF	TGTGCCAGCACCGCGGGGAACACCGGGGAGCTGTTTTTT	-	TRBV9	-	TRBJ2-2
CASSEAGGANYGYTF	TGTGCCAGCAGTGAAGCGGGGGGCGCGAACTATGGCTACACCTTC	-	TRBV6-1	-	TRBJ1-2
CAWSMGRQPSQPQHF	TGTGCCTGGAGCATGGGCCGACAGCCTAGTCAGCCCCAGCATTTT	-	TRBV30	-	TRBJ1-5
CASSLSPGTVTNYGYTF	TGTGCCAGCAGCTTGAGCCCCGGGACAGTCACTAACTATGGCTACACCTTC	TRBD1	TRBV5-5	-	TRBJ1-2
CASSFPTGGLNTEAFF	TGTGCCAGCAGCTTCCCAACAGGGGGCTTGAACACTGAAGCTTTCTTT	TRBD1	TRBV6-6	-	TRBJ1-1
CASSFDRVNEQFF	TGCGCCAGCAGCTTTGACAGGGTCAATGAGCAGTTCTTC	TRBD1	TRBV5-1	-	TRBJ2-1
CASSLDLQGNEKLFF	TGTGCCAGCAGCTTGGATCTACAGGGTAATGAAAAACTGTTTTTT	-	TRBV7-2	-	TRBJ1-4
CASSLMQGGQPQHF	TGTGCCAGCAGTTTAATGCAGGGGGGTCAGCCCCAGCATTTT	TRBD1	TRBV27	-	TRBJ1-5
CAWAGQAGEKLFF	TGTGCCTGGGCGGGACAGGCGGGAGAAAAACTGTTTTTT	TRBD1	TRBV30	-	TRBJ1-4
CASSPEAGGGGSPQHF	TGTGCCAGCTCACCAGAAGCAGGGGGTGGGGGTTCGCCCCAGCATTTT	TRBD1	TRBV18	once	TRBJ1-5
CASSARQGSGNTIYF	TGTGCCAGCAGCGCCCGACAGGGCTCTGGAAACACCATATATTTT	TRBD1	TRBV9	-	TRBJ1-3
CASSLRGRFTEAFF	TGTGCCAGCAGCTTGAGGGGCCGGTTCACTGAAGCTTTCTTT	-	TRBV7-8	once	TRBJ1-1
CASSSIGTAGGYTF	TGTGCCAGCAGTTCCATCGGGACAGCTGGTGGCTACACCTTC	TRBD1	TRBV27	-	TRBJ1-2
CASSQDTRTSANTGELFF	TGCGCCAGCAGCCAAGATACGCGGACTAGCGCAAACACCGGGGAGCTGTTTTTT	TRBD2	TRBV4-3	-	TRBJ2-2
CASGSGQGQNRYF	TGTGCCAGCGGCTCGGGACAGGGGCAGAATCGGTACTTC	TRBD1	TRBV6-6	-	TRBJ2-7
CASSLAYRYEQYF	TGTGCCAGCAGCCTAGCCTATCGGTACGAGCAGTACTTC	-	TRBV14	-	TRBJ2-7
CASSSGTGGRNTEAFF	TGCGCCAGCAGCTCCGGGACAGGGGGTAGGAACACTGAAGCTTTCTTT	TRBD1	TRBV5-1	-	TRBJ1-1
CASSLNARDEQYF	TGTGCCAGCAGCTTAAATGCCAGGGACGAGCAGTACTTC	-	TRBV5-8	-	TRBJ2-7
CASSPGQGVINTIYF	TGTGCCAGTAGTCCCGGACAGGGAGTGATAAACACCATATATTTT	TRBD1	TRBV19	-	TRBJ1-3
CASSSDESWVSPLHF	TGTGCCAGCAGCTCTGACGAGAGTTGGGTTTCACCCCTCCACTTT	-	TRBV5-4	few	TRBJ1-6
CAISEGNYGYTF	TGTGCCATCAGTGAGGGAAACTATGGCTACACCTTC	-	TRBV10-3	-	TRBJ1-2
CASRATGTDTQYF	TGTGCCAGCAGGGCAACAGGCACAGATACGCAGTATTTT	-	TRBV27	few	TRBJ2-3
CASSPDSPVSRGSQHF	TGTGCCAGCTCACCAGATTCGCCGGTCTCCCGTGGATCCCAGCATTTT	-	TRBV18	-	TRBJ1-5
CASSQEYRVETEAFF	TGCGCCAGCAGCCAAGAGTACAGGGTGGAGACTGAAGCTTTCTTT	-	TRBV4-3	once	TRBJ1-1
CASTSHNQGAEGQYF	TGTGCCAGCACCAGCCATAACCAGGGGGCGGAAGGGCAGTACTTC	TRBD1	TRBV6-6	-	TRBJ2-7
CASSGPAGGLVNEQFF	TGTGCCAGCAGCGGACCAGCGGGGGGGCTTGTTAATGAGCAGTTCTTC	TRBD2	TRBV9	once	TRBJ2-1
CASSQDGTGGIEKLFF	TGTGCCAGCAGCCAAGATGGGACAGGGGGCATTGAAAAACTGTTTTTT	TRBD1	TRBV4-2	-	TRBJ1-4
CASSPTSGRLSSYNEQFF	TGTGCCAGCTCACCGACTAGCGGGAGGTTGAGCTCCTACAATGAGCAGTTCTTC	TRBD2	TRBV18	-	TRBJ2-1
CASSPFEHSTEAFF	TGTGCCAGCAGCCCGTTCGAGCATAGCACTGAAGCTTTCTTT	-	TRBV7-8	-	TRBJ1-1
CASSMTGGANTEAFF	TGTGCCAGCAGCATGACAGGGGGCGCGAACACTGAAGCTTTCTTT	TRBD1	TRBV5-6	-	TRBJ1-1
CASSIWAGEGDTQYF	TGTGCCAGTAGTATATGGGCGGGAGAGGGTGATACGCAGTATTTT	TRBD2	TRBV19	once	TRBJ2-3
CASSLDPGQGANEQFF	TGTGCCAGCAGCTTGGATCCGGGACAGGGGGCAAATGAGCAGTTCTTC	TRBD1	TRBV7-3	-	TRBJ2-1
CASSPDTGELFF	TGTGCCAGTAGTCCCGACACCGGGGAGCTGTTTTTT	-	TRBV19	-	TRBJ2-2
CASHIRGTANTEAFF	TGTGCCAGCCACATTAGGGGGACCGCTAACACTGAAGCTTTCTTT	-	TRBV19	-	TRBJ1-1
CASSRAEGNEQFF	TGTGCCAGCAGTCGGGCGGAGGGCAATGAGCAGTTCTTC	-	TRBV28	-	TRBJ2-1
CASTRGTSEQYF	TGTGCCAGCACGAGGGGGACATCCGAGCAGTACTTC	-	TRBV2	-	TRBJ2-7
CASSLGLAGVYEQYF	TGTGCCAGCAGCCTAGGACTAGCGGGAGTCTACGAGCAGTACTTC	TRBD2	TRBV5-4	-	TRBJ2-7
CASKSAYEQYF	TGCGCCAGCAAATCCGCCTACGAGCAGTACTTC	-	TRBV5-1	-	TRBJ2-7
CASSPRDRRGNEQFF	TGTGCCAGCAGCCCGCGGGACAGGCGAGGGAATGAGCAGTTCTTC	TRBD1	TRBV5-4	-	TRBJ2-1
CSVEESTYNEQFF	TGCAGCGTTGAGGAGAGCACCTACAATGAGCAGTTCTTC	-	TRBV29-1	-	TRBJ2-1
CASSLLGGGTDTQYF	TGTGCCAGCAGTTTATTAGGAGGTGGCACAGATACGCAGTATTTT	-	TRBV28	-	TRBJ2-3
CASSGPAGHVGYTF	TGTGCCAGCAGTGGGCCCGCGGGACATGTGGGCTACACCTTC	-	TRBV27	-	TRBJ1-2